This passage covers 13 T cell receptor beta chains from one sample sequenced in a study of blood T cell repertoires in COVID-19. Generated by immunoSEQ multiplex PCR, the TCRdb table keeps only in-frame clones and is missing some. The sample yields 13,000 to 15,000 clones, roughly nine tenths seen once. Sequences were obtained from peripheral blood. The receptors come from a human donor in a cohort sampled during active COVID-19.

This clone was recorded only once. This chain uses TRBV4-2 with TRBJ2-1; the D gene is possibly TRBD2 (7 bases). The ends were cut back, 8 bases at V and 3 bases at J, with 14 bases in the middle. The CDR3 extends over 14 amino acids. Germline CDR1 reads LGHNA; CDR2 reads YNFKEQ. The CDR3 loop is CASGGGADYNEQFF. The CDR3 DNA is TGTGCCAGCGGAGGGGGGGCCGACTACAATGAGCAGTTCTTC.

The V call is TRBV6-5, the J call TRBJ2-3; 8 bases fit TRBD2. After removal of 4 bases from V and 0 bases from J, the junction contained 3 bases not matched to a gene. CDR3 length: 15 residues. Germline V gene data show CDR1 as MNHEY and CDR2 as SVGAGI. The CDR3 DNA sequence: TGTGCCAGCAGTTGGGCGGGGGGTAGCACAGATACGCAGTATTTT. Protein sequence: CASSWAGGSTDTQYF.

The chain combines TRBV7-2 with TRBJ2-5; TRBD1 matches at 8 bases. Trimming took 5 bases from V and 3 from J; bases not matched to a gene: 8. Germline V gene data show CDR1 as SGHTA and CDR2 as FQGNSA. There are 15 residues in the CDR3. The CDR3: CASSPQGAGEETQYF. The CDR3 nucleotides read TGTGCCAGCAGCCCCCAGGGGGCCGGGGAAGAGACCCAGTACTTC. The variable domain in full, completed from reference TRBV7-2 and TRBJ2-5, reads GAGVSQSPSNKVTEKGKDVELRCDPISGHTALYWYRQSLGQGLEFLIYFQGNSAPDKSGLPSDRFSAERTGGSVSTLTIQRTQQEDSAVYLCASSPQGAGEETQYFGPGTRLLVL.

The chain joins TRBV27 to TRBJ2-7; no clear D gene. In germline, CDR1 is MNHEY, CDR2 SMNVEV (reference sequence). V lost 3 bases, J lost 2 bases, and 8 bases lay in between. CDR3 length: 13 residues. The CDR3 here is CASSLQNTYEQYF. DNA for the CDR3: TGTGCCAGCAGTTTGCAGAATACCTACGAGCAGTACTTC.

This clone was observed once. The chain links TRBV5-1 to TRBJ2-5, with TRBD1 matching 8 bases. This CDR3 is built from 14 residues. V lost 5 bases, J lost 2 bases, and 5 bases stayed unmatched. CDR1 is SGHRS and CDR2 is YFSETQ in the germline V gene. CDR3 bases: TGCGCCAGCAGACGGGACAGGAGGCAAGAGACCCAGTACTTC. Residues: CASRRDRRQETQYF.

The chain is built from TRBV6-6 and TRBJ2-5; tentatively, D is TRBD2 (5 bases). Trimming left V 4 bases short and J 6 bases short, with 15 bases between. CDR3 length: 14 residues. CDR1 is MNHNY and CDR2 is SVGAGI in the germline V gene (reference sequence). The CDR3 nucleotides are TGTGCCAGCAGTTCGGACTCAGCTCAGAAGACCCAGTACTTC. Translated: CASSSDSAQKTQYF.

This clone came up once. The chain uses TRBV11-2 and TRBJ1-1; 7 nucleotides match TRBD1. CDR1 is SGHAT and CDR2 is FQNNGV in the germline V gene. The CDR3 is made up of 13 amino acids. With V trimmed by 4 bases and J by 4 bases, 3 bases remained unmatched. The CDR3 nucleotides are TGTGCCAGCAGCTGGGGACAGTCCACTGAAGCTTTCTTT. This sequence encodes CASSWGQSTEAFF.

This clone is judged large. This chain connects TRBV29-1 to TRBJ1-2, with a possible D match to TRBD1 (6 bases). Trimming cost V 1 base and J 4 bases, with 16 bases left between them. The CDR3 totals 15 residues. Germline V gene sequence: CDR1 SQVTM, CDR2 ANQGSEA. DNA of the CDR3: TGCAGCGTTGAAGGTATCAGGGGAGTGGCCTATGGCTACACCTTC. It encodes CSVEGIRGVAYGYTF.

The chain couples TRBV28 to TRBJ1-4; D possibly corresponds to TRBD1 (5 bases). V lost 5 bases and J 12 bases, leaving 13 bases between the germline ends. The CDR3 runs to 12 residues. Germline CDR1 and CDR2: MDHEN and SYDVKM. The CDR3 DNA sequence: TGTGCCAGCAGTGCTAGACAGTTCCAACTGTTTTTT. Amino acid sequence: CASSARQFQLFF.

The rearrangement joins TRBV2 to TRBJ2-7; TRBD1 matches 8 bases. The CDR3 is 13 amino acids. The J segment lost 2 bases and the V segment lost 5 bases, leaving 2 bases of the junction unmatched. Germline assignment: CDR1 SNHLY and CDR2 FYNNEI. The CDR3 protein is CASSRTGPYEQYF. CDR3 DNA sequence: TGTGCCAGCAGTCGGACAGGGCCCTACGAGCAGTACTTC.

The DNA for the CDR3 is TGTGCCAGTTGGGCAGCCCAAGAGACCCAGTACTTC. Translation: CASWAAQETQYF. The genes are TRBV6-6 and TRBJ2-5, with D hard to call. V was trimmed by 9 bases and J by 1 base, leaving 9 bases between them. Germline V gene sequence: CDR1 MNHNY, CDR2 SVGAGI (reference sequence). The CDR3 spans 12 residues.

The chain recombines TRBV7-8 with TRBJ2-7; TRBD2 agrees at 14 bases. V lost 1 base and J lost 2; bases outside the gene matches: 7. CDR3 length: 18 residues. Germline V lookup: CDR1 SGHVS, CDR2 FQNEAQ. In nucleotides, the CDR3 is TGTGCCAGCAGCTTAGTGTCCAGACTAGCGGGAGGGCCCTACGAGCAGTACTTC. This encodes CASSLVSRLAGGPYEQYF. The whole variable domain, filled in from reference TRBV7-8 and TRBJ2-7, reads GAGVSQSPRYKVAKRGQDVALRCDPISGHVSLFWYQQALGQGPEFLTYFQNEAQLDKSGLPSDRFFAERPEGSVSTLKIQRTQQEDSAVYLCASSLVSRLAGGPYEQYFGPGTRLTVT.

This chain links TRBV19 with TRBJ2-7; no firm D call. V lost 2 bases and J lost 3, with 11 bases in between. This CDR3 has 14 amino acids. Germline V gene lookup returns CDR1 LNHDA and CDR2 SQIVND (reference sequence). DNA for the CDR3: TGTGCCAGTAGTATACTTGGCGGAGTCTACGAGCAGTACTTC. Translation gives CASSILGGVYEQYF.